These T cell receptor beta chains were read from a single sample in a study of identical twins. TCRdb itself ran the 5' RACE reads through MiXCR, one entry per CDR3 protein. The table includes under 300,000 distinct CDR3 sequences, around 8.3% detected once. This sample also belongs to another study, concerning yellow fever vaccine responses in identical twins.

The sample consisted of CD8+ T cells sorted from blood. All receptors come from a woman between 18 and 30 years old in good health. The CDR3 runs from the conserved cysteine through the conserved F or W. A D gene is named only where the DNA matches it firmly. Where a row states a size, it is once, few, many or the class of an expanded clone; other rows omit it.

>NA|NA|TRBJ2-5|TRBV3-1
TGTGCCAGCAGCCAAGAAGGGGTAGGAGAGACCCAGTACTTC
CASSQEGVGETQYF
>NA|NA|TRBJ2-7|TRBV7-2
TGTGCCAGCAGCTTAGATCACGGACCCTACGAGCAGTACTTC
CASSLDHGPYEQYF
>TRBD2|NA|TRBJ2-3|TRBV11-2
TGTGCCAGCAGCTTAGATGGAGGCGGGGGTTTTGCAGATACGCAGTATTTT
CASSLDGGGGFADTQYF
>NA|few|TRBJ1-2|TRBV14
TGTGCCAGCAGCCAAGGGAGGATTTTCTATGGCTACACCTTC
CASSQGRIFYGYTF
>TRBD2|NA|TRBJ2-7|TRBV20-1
TGCAGTGCTAGAGGTCCCCCTACTACTAGCGGGCCCAACTACGAGCAGTACTTC
CSARGPPTTSGPNYEQYF
>TRBD1|few|TRBJ2-7|TRBV11-2
TGTGCCAGCAGCTCGGGACAGGGGGCTTCCTACGAGCAGTACTTC
CASSSGQGASYEQYF
>TRBD2|many|TRBJ2-7|TRBV9
TGTGCCAGCAGCGCGAGCGGGGCCCACTCCTACGAGCAGTACTTC
CASSASGAHSYEQYF
>NA|few|TRBJ2-5|TRBV7-8
TGTGCCAGCAGCTTCGGTCGCCAAGAGACCCAGTACTTC
CASSFGRQETQYF
>TRBD1|NA|TRBJ2-7|TRBV6-2/TRBV6-3
TGTGCCAGCAGTTCCCCCGGGACAGGGGGCGCGGCCGGAAAGGACGAGCAGTACTTC
CASSSPGTGGAAGKDEQYF
>TRBD1|NA|TRBJ2-1|TRBV20-1
TGCAGTGCTAGACAGGGGGAATGGAATGAGCAGTTCTTC
CSARQGEWNEQFF
>NA|NA|TRBJ2-7|TRBV18
TGTGCCAGCTCACCACCCCCCACAGGAACCTACGAGCAGTACTTC
CASSPPPTGTYEQYF
>NA|few|TRBJ2-1|TRBV11-2
TGTGCCAGCAGCTTAGTAGGGCGGAGGGGGACCTCCTACAATGAGCAGTTCTTC
CASSLVGRRGTSYNEQFF
>NA|NA|TRBJ1-1|TRBV6-2/TRBV6-3
TGTGCCAGCAGTTCTATGACCCCGAACACTGAAGCTTTCTTT
CASSSMTPNTEAFF
>NA|few|TRBJ2-7|TRBV7-2
TGTGCCAGCAGCTTCGGAGACAGGTACTACGAGCAGTACTTC
CASSFGDRYYEQYF
>NA|few|TRBJ2-1|TRBV27
TGTGCCAGCAGTTCTACGGGGGTGAGGTACAATGAGCAGTTCTTC
CASSSTGVRYNEQFF
>NA|few|TRBJ2-1|TRBV6-1
TGTGCCAGCAGTGAGGACTTCAGCTCCTACAATGAGCAGTTCTTC
CASSEDFSSYNEQFF
>TRBD2|many|TRBJ2-7|TRBV7-9
TGTGCCAGCAGCCCGACTAGCGGCTATTTCTACGAGCAGTACTTC
CASSPTSGYFYEQYF
>TRBD2|many|TRBJ2-2|TRBV7-9
TGTGCCAGCAGTCCGGGACTAGCGCCCGGGGAGCTGTTTTTT
CASSPGLAPGELFF
>TRBD1|few|TRBJ1-5|TRBV20-1
TGCAGTGCGAGGACAGGGGACCAGCCCCAGCATTTT
CSARTGDQPQHF
>TRBD2|NA|TRBJ2-1|TRBV7-2
TGTGCCAGCAGCTCGGGACTAGCGGGACCAAGCTCCTACAATGAGCAGTTCTTC
CASSSGLAGPSSYNEQFF
>TRBD2|many|TRBJ2-7|TRBV3-1
TGTGCCAGCAGCTGGGGACTAGCGGGGGGTACCTACGAGCAGTACTTC
CASSWGLAGGTYEQYF
>NA|many|TRBJ2-1|TRBV5-6
TGTGCCAGCAGCTCAAAAAGGACGACCTACAATGAGCAGTTCTTC
CASSSKRTTYNEQFF
>NA|few|TRBJ1-1|TRBV29-1
TGCAGCGTTATAGGGATGCGACACTCGAACACTGAAGCTTTCTTT
CSVIGMRHSNTEAFF
>TRBD1|many|TRBJ2-1|TRBV5-1
TGCGCCAGCAGCGACTCGGACAGGGGGTTGTTTGAGCAGTTCTTC
CASSDSDRGLFEQFF
>NA|many|TRBJ2-7|TRBV6-1
TGTGCCAGCAGTCTCGGGGAAGCGGACGAGCAGTACTTC
CASSLGEADEQYF
>NA|many|TRBJ2-4|TRBV6-2/TRBV6-3
TGTGCCAGCAGTTGGTCCGTTGGGGGGATGGAAGCCAAAAACATTCAGTACTTC
CASSWSVGGMEAKNIQYF
>NA|few|TRBJ2-7|TRBV4-3
TGCGCCAGCAGCCAAGAGAGGGCTTTGTACGAGCAGTACTTC
CASSQERALYEQYF
>NA|NA|TRBJ1-5|TRBV3-1
TGTGCCAGCAGCCAATCAGGGATCGGTCAGCCCCAGCATTTT
CASSQSGIGQPQHF
>NA|NA|TRBJ1-2|TRBV7-9
TGTGCCAGCAGCTCTCTCGACCAGAACTATGGCTACACCTTC
CASSSLDQNYGYTF
>TRBD2|few|TRBJ2-1|TRBV2
TGTGCCGGAACCCCTAGCGGGGCCAATGAGCAGTTCTTC
CAGTPSGANEQFF
>TRBD2|NA|TRBJ2-7|TRBV6-2/TRBV6-3
TGTGCCAGCAGTTACTCGAGGTCCAGCGGGAGAGGTGAGCAGTACTTC
CASSYSRSSGRGEQYF
>NA|many|TRBJ2-1|TRBV4-3
TGCGCCAGCAGCAAAGGACGGGCGAGCTCCTACAATGAGCAGTTCTTC
CASSKGRASSYNEQFF
>TRBD2|many|TRBJ2-5|TRBV5-1
TGCGCCAGCGGTCTACTAGCGGGAGGGTCCACGGAGACCCAGTACTTC
CASGLLAGGSTETQYF
>NA|few|TRBJ2-7|TRBV7-9
TGTGCCAGCAGCCTAGTCGGGTTATACGAGCAGTACTTC
CASSLVGLYEQYF
>NA|NA|TRBJ2-1|TRBV12-3/TRBV12-4
TGTGCCAGCAGTACAGATTCGGGGCCGAATGAGCAGTTCTTC
CASSTDSGPNEQFF
>NA|many|TRBJ2-7|TRBV20-1
TGCAGTGCTAGAGATGACCTTTTGAGCTCCTACGAGCAGTACTTC
CSARDDLLSSYEQYF
>NA|NA|TRBJ2-1|TRBV7-9
TGTGCCAGCATCTCGCGAACCTACAATGAGCAGTTCTTC
CASISRTYNEQFF
>NA|few|TRBJ2-1|TRBV5-1
TGCGCCAGCAGCTCAGAGGGAGCTGAGCAGTTCTTC
CASSSEGAEQFF
>NA|many|TRBJ2-7|TRBV7-9
TGTGCCAGCAGCCGGAGCTCCTACGAGCAGTACTTC
CASSRSSYEQYF
>NA|NA|TRBJ1-2|TRBV29-1
TGCAGCGTACCAATGGGTTATGGAGAAGGCTACACCTTC
CSVPMGYGEGYTF
>NA|NA|TRBJ2-5|TRBV7-3
TGTGCCAGCAGCCCCCAGGGTATTGGAGAGACCCAGTACTTC
CASSPQGIGETQYF
>TRBD1|few|TRBJ2-3|TRBV11-3
TGTGCCAGCAGCTTGTTGGGACAGGGGATAGATACGCAGTATTTT
CASSLLGQGIDTQYF